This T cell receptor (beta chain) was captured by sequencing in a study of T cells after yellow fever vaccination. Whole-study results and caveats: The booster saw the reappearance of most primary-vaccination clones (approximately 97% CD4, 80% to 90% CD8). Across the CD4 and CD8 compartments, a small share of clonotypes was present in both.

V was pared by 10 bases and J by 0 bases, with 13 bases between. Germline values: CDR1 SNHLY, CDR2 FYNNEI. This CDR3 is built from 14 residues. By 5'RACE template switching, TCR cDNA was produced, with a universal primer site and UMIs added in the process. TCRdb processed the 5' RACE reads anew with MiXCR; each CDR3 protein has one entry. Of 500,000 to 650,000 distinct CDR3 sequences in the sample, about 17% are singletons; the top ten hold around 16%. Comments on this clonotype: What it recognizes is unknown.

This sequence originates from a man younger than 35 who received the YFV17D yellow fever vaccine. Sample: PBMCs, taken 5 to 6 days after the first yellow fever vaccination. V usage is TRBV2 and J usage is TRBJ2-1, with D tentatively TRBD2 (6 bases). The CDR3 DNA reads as TGTGCCACCGAATACGGGGGCTCCTACAATGAGCAGTTCTTC. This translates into CATEYGGSYNEQFF.